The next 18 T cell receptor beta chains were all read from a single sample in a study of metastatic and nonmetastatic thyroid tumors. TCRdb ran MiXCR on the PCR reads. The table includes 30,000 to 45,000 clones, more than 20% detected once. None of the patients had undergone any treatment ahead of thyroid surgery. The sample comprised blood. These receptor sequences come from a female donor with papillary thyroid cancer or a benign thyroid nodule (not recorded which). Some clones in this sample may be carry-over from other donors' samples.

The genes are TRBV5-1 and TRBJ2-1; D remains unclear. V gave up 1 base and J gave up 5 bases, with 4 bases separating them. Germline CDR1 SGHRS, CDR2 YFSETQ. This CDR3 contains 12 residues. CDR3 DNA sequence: TGCGCCAGCAGCTTGACAGACAATGAGCAGTTCTTC. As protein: CASSLTDNEQFF.

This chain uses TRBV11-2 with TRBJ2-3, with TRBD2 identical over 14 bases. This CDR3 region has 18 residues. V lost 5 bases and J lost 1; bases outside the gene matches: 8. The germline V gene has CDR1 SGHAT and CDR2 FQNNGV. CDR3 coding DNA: TGTGCCAGCAGCCCAGGACTAGCGGGAGGTCACGGCACAGATACGCAGTATTTT. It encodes CASSPGLAGGHGTDTQYF.

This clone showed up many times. CDR3 DNA: TGTGCCAGTAGTCCGGGACAGGGGGCTTTAAGGGTGGGTCGCAATCAGCCCCAGCATTTT. The encoded protein is CASSPGQGALRVGRNQPQHF. The chain has TRBV19 and TRBJ1-5, with 12 bases that match TRBD1. CDR1 is LNHDA and CDR2 is SQIVND in the germline V gene (reference sequence). Trimming took 5 bases from V and 2 from J; bases not matched to a gene: 16. This CDR3 contains 20 residues. Combining the CDR3 with reference TRBV19 and TRBJ1-5 gives the whole variable domain DGGITQSPKYLFRKEGQNVTLSCEQNLNHDAMYWYRQDPGQGLRLIYYSQIVNDFQKGDIAEGYSVSREKKESFPLTVTSAQKNPTAFYLCASSPGQGALRVGRNQPQHFGDGTRLSIL.

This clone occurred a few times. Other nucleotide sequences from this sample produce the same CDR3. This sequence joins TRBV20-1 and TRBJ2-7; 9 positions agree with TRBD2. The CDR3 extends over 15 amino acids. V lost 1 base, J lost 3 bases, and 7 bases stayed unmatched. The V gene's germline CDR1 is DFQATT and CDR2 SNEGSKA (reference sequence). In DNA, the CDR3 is TGCAGTGCTAGAGCTGTGGCGGGAGGGGACTACGAGCAGTACTTC. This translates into CSARAVAGGDYEQYF.

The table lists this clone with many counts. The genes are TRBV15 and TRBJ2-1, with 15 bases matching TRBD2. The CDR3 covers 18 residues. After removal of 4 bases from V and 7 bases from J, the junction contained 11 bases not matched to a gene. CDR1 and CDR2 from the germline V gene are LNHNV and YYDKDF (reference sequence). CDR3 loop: CATSTRTSGRALGNEQFF. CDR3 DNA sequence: TGTGCCACCAGCACCAGGACTAGCGGGAGGGCCCTCGGAAATGAGCAGTTCTTC.

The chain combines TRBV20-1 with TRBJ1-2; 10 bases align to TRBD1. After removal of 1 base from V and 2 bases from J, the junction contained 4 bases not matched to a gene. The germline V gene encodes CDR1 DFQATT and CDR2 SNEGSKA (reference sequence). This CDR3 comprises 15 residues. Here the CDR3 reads CSARGGTGENYGYTF. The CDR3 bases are TGCAGTGCTAGAGGGGGGACAGGGGAAAACTATGGCTACACCTTC.

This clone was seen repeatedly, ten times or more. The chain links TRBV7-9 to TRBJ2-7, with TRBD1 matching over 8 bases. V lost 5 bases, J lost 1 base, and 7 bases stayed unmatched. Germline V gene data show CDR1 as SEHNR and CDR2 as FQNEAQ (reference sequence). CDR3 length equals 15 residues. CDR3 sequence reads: CASSPRTGKSYEQYF. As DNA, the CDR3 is TGTGCCAGCAGCCCCCGGACAGGGAAGTCCTACGAGCAGTACTTC.

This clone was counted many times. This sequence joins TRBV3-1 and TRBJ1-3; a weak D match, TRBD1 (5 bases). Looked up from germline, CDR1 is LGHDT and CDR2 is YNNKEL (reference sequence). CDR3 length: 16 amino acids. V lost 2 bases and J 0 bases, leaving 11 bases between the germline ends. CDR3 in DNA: TGTGCCAGCAGCCAAACGAACAGGTTCTCTGGAAACACCATATATTTT. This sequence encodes CASSQTNRFSGNTIYF.

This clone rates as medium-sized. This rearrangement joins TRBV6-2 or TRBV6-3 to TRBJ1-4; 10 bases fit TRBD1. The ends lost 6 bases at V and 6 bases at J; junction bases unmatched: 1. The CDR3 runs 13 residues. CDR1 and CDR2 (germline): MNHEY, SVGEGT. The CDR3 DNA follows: TGTGCCAGCAGGGGGACAGGGGATGAAAAACTGTTTTTT. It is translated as CASRGTGDEKLFF.

As DNA, the CDR3 is TGCAGTGCTAGGGGGGATGGCTTCGAGCAGTACTTC. Amino acid sequence: CSARGDGFEQYF. The rearrangement uses TRBV20-1 and TRBJ2-7; possibly TRBD1 or TRBD2 for D (5 bases each). The CDR3 is 12 residues long. V gave up 3 bases and J gave up 6 bases, with 12 bases separating them. Germline V gives CDR1 DFQATT, CDR2 SNEGSKA (reference sequence).

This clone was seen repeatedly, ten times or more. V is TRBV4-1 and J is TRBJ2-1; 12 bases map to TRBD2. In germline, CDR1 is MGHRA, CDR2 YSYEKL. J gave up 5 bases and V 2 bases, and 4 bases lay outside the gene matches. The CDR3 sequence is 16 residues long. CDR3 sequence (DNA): TGCGCCAGCAGCCAATCGACTAGCGGGAGCAACAATGAGCAGTTCTTC. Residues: CASSQSTSGSNNEQFF.

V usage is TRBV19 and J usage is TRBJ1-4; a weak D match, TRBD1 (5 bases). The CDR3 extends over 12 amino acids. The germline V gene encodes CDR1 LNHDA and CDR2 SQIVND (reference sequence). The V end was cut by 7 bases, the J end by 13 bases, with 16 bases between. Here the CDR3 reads CASTEGTKRLFF. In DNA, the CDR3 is TGTGCCAGTACCGAGGGGACGAAGAGACTGTTTTTT.

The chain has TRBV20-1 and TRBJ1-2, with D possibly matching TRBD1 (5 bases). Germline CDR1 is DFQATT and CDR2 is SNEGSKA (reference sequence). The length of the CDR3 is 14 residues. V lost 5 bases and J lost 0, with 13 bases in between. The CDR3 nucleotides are TGCAGTGCTGATCCCGGGACCACTAACTATGGCTACACCTTC. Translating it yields CSADPGTTNYGYTF.

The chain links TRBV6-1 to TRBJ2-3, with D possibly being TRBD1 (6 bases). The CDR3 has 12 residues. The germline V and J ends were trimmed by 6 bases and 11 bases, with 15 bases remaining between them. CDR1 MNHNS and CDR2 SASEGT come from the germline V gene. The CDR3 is CASSTLGDMQYF. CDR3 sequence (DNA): TGTGCCAGCAGCACCTTAGGGGACATGCAGTATTTT.

The CDR3 region is CASIFLAGAYNEQFF. DNA for the CDR3: TGTGCCAGCATCTTCTTAGCGGGAGCCTACAATGAGCAGTTCTTC. V is TRBV12-3 or TRBV12-4 and J is TRBJ2-1, with 9 nucleotides matching TRBD2. The CDR3 runs to 15 residues. With V trimmed by 7 bases and J by 2 bases, 6 bases remained unmatched.

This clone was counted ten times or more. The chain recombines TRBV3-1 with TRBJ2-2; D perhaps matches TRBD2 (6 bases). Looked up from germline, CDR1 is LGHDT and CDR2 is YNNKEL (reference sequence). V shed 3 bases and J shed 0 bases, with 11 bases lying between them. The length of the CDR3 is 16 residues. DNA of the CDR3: TGTGCCAGCAGCCAGACTAGTGGGTCGAACACCGGGGAGCTGTTTTTT. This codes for CASSQTSGSNTGELFF.

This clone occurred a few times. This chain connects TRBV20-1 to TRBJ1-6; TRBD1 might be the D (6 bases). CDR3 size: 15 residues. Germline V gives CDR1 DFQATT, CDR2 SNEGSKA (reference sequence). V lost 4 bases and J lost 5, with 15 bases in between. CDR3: CSANPGTMDNSPLHF. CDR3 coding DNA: TGCAGTGCTAATCCTGGGACAATGGATAATTCACCCCTCCACTTT.

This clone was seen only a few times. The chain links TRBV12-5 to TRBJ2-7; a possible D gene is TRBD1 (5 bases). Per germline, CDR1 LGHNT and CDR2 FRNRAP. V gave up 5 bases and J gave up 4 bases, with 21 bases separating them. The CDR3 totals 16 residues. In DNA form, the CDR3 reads TGTGCTAGTGGTCCGGGTTTTGGGCTAGGGGTGTACGAGCAGTACTTC. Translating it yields CASGPGFGLGVYEQYF.